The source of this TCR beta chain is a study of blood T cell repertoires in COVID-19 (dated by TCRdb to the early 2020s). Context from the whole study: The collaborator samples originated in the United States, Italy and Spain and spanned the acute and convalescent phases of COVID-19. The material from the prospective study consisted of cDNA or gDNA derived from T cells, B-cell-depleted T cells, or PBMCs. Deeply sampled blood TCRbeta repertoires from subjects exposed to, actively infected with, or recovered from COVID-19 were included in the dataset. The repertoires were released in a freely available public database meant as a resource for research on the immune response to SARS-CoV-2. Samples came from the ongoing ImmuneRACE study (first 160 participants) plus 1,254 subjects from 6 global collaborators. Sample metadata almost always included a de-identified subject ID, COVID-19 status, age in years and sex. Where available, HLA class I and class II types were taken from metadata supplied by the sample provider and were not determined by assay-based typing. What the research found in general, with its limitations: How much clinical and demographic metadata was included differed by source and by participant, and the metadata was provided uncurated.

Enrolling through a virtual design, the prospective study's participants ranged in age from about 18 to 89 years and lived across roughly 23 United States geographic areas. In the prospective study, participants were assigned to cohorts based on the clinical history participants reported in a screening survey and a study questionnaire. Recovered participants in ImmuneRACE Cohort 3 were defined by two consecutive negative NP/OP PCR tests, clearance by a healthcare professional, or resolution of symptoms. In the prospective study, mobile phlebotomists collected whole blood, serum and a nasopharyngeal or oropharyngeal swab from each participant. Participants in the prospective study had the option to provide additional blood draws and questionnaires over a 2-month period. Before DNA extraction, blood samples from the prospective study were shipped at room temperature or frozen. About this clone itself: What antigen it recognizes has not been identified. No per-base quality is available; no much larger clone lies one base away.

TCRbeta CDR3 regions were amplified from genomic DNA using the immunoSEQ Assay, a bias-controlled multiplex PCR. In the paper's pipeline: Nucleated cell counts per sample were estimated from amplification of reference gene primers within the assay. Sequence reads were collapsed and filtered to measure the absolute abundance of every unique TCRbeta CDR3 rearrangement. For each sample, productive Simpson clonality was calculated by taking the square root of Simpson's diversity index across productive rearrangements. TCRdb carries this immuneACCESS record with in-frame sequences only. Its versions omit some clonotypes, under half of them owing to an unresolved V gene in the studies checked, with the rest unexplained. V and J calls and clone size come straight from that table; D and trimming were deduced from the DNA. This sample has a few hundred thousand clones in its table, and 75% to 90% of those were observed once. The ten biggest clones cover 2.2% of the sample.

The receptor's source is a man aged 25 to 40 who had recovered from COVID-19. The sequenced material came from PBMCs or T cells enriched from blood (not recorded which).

The base sequence is TGTGCCAGCATTGGCGGGGGGGCGTCCAATGAGCAGTTCTTC. This sequence encodes CASIGGGASNEQFF. The rearrangement joined TRBV2 to TRBJ2-1; the junction holds 9 bases that match TRBD2. Unmatched junction bases come to 7, with V trimmed by 7 bases and J by 6 bases. Sequences SNHLY (CDR1) and FYNNEI (CDR2) are obtained from the germline V gene. From its cysteine to its phenylalanine, the CDR3 spans 14 amino acids. Just CDR3 DNA is preserved here, 42 bases in frame from base 1.